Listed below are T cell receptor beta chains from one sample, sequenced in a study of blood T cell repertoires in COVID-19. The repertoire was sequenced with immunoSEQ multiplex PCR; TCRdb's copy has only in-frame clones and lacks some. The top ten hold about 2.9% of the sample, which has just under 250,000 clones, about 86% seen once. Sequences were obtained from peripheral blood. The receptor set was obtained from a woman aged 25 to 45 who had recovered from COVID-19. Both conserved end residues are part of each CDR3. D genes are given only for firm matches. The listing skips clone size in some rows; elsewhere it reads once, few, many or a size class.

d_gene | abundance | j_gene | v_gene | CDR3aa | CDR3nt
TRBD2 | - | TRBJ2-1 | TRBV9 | CASTVAGEQFF | TGTGCCAGCACCGTAGCGGGGGAGCAGTTCTTC
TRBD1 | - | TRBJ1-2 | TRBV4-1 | CASSPLGQGATDNYGYTF | TGCGCCAGCAGCCCCCTGGGCCAGGGGGCTACGGATAACTATGGCTACACCTTC
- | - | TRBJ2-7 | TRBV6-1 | CASSEGWTTFYEQYF | TGTGCCAGCAGTGAAGGCTGGACAACCTTCTACGAGCAGTACTTC
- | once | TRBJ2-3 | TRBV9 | CASSAKSGHQGPVDTQYF | TGTGCCAGCAGCGCAAAATCAGGACACCAGGGGCCAGTGGATACGCAGTATTTT
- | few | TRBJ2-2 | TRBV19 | CASSSAGAIGGELFF | TGTGCCAGTAGTTCCGCAGGGGCTATCGGCGGGGAGCTGTTTTTT
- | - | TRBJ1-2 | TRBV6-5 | CASRIRQITNYGYTF | TGTGCCAGCAGAATCAGGCAGATCACTAACTATGGCTACACCTTC
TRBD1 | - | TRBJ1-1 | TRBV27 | CASSLRQGAVTEAFF | TGTGCCAGCAGTTTAAGGCAGGGGGCTGTCACTGAAGCTTTCTTT
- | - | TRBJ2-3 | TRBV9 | CASSVDGGSTDTQYF | TGTGCCAGCAGCGTAGACGGCGGGAGCACAGATACGCAGTATTTT
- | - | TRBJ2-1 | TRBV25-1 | CASRGVEQFF | TGTGCCAGCAGAGGGGTTGAGCAGTTCTTC
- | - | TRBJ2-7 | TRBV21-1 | CASSSGQEENYEQYF | TGTGCCAGCAGCTCGGGACAGGAGGAGAACTACGAGCAGTACTTC
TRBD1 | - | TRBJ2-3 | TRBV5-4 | CASSIGQGFGFGADTQYF | TGTGCCAGCAGCATAGGACAGGGATTCGGTTTTGGGGCAGATACGCAGTATTTT
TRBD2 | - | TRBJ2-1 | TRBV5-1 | CASSDQAGKAPSSYNEQFF | TGCGCCAGCAGCGATCAAGCGGGGAAGGCCCCAAGCTCCTACAATGAGCAGTTCTTC
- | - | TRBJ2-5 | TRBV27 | CASSLYGGAETQYF | TGTGCCAGCAGTTTATATGGGGGCGCGGAGACCCAGTACTTC
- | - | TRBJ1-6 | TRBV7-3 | CASSSGADSPLHF | TGTGCCAGCAGCTCAGGGGCAGATTCACCCCTCCACTTT
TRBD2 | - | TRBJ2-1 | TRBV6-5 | CASILAGIYNEQFF | TGTGCCAGCATCCTAGCGGGGATCTACAATGAGCAGTTCTTC
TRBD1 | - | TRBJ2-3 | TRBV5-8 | CASTPLGQAANTQYF | TGTGCCAGCACCCCTTTAGGACAGGCAGCTAATACGCAGTATTTT
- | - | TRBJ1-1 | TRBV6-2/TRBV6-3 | CASSYSKGPGNTEAFF | TGTGCCAGCAGTTACTCCAAGGGGCCAGGGAACACTGAAGCTTTCTTT
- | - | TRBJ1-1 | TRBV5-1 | CASSLYQGSSNTEAFF | TGCGCCAGCAGCTTGTACCAGGGATCCTCGAACACTGAAGCTTTCTTT
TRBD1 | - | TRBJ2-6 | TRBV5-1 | CASSFDRVSGANVLTF | TGCGCCAGCAGCTTCGACAGGGTCTCTGGGGCCAACGTCCTGACTTTC
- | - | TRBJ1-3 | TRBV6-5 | CATASTGNTIYF | TGTGCCACCGCATCTACTGGAAACACCATATATTTT
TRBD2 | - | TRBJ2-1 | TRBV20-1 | CSASGTIEQFF | TGCAGTGCATCCGGGACTATCGAGCAGTTCTTC
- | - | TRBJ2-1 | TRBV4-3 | CASSQGPGYEQFF | TGCGCCAGCAGCCAGGGCCCGGGGTATGAGCAGTTCTTC
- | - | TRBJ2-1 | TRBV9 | CASSVGDSPSSYNEQFF | TGTGCCAGCAGCGTAGGTGATAGCCCCAGCTCCTACAATGAGCAGTTCTTC
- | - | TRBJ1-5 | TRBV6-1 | CASSDLVPGSQPQHF | TGTGCCAGCAGTGATTTGGTACCAGGCTCTCAGCCCCAGCATTTT
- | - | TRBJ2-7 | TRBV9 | CASSVADSSYEQYF | TGTGCCAGCAGCGTGGCGGATTCTTCCTACGAGCAGTACTTC
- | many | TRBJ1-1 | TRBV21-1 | CASSHAGGAKAFF | TGTGCCAGCAGCCACGCAGGGGGCGCGAAAGCTTTCTTT
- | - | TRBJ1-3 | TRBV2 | CASTKGGTSGNTIYF | TGTGCCAGCACGAAGGGGGGGACCTCTGGAAACACCATATATTTT
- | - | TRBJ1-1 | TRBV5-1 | CASSFGGLGDTEAFF | TGCGCCAGCAGCTTTGGGGGCCTCGGAGACACTGAAGCTTTCTTT
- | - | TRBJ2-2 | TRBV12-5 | CASGLVKLNTGELFF | TGTGCTAGTGGTTTGGTAAAACTTAACACCGGGGAGCTGTTTTTT
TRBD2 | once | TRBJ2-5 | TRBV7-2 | CASRKYRTSGGEETQYF | TGTGCCAGCAGGAAATATAGGACTAGCGGGGGGGAAGAGACCCAGTACTTC
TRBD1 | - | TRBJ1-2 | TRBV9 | CASSVTTGETIRGYTF | TGTGCCAGCAGCGTCACGACAGGGGAAACAATCCGCGGCTACACCTTC
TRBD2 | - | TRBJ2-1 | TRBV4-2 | CASSQEAGDYNEQFF | TGTGCCAGCAGCCAAGAGGCGGGGGACTACAATGAGCAGTTCTTC
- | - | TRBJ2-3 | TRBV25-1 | CASSDFRGGFTDTQYF | TGTGCCAGCAGTGATTTTAGGGGGGGCTTTACAGATACGCAGTATTTT
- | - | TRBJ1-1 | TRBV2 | CASSDLQGAEAFF | TGTGCCAGCAGTGATTTGCAGGGCGCTGAAGCTTTCTTT
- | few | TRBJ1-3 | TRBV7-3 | CASKQSSSGNTIYF | TGTGCCAGTAAACAATCTAGCTCTGGAAACACCATATATTTT
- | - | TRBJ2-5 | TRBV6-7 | CASSWPLGAFQETQYF | TGTGCCAGCAGTTGGCCCCTAGGGGCCTTCCAAGAGACCCAGTACTTC
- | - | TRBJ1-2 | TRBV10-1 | CASSGEGNYGYTF | TGCGCCAGCAGTGGTGAGGGTAACTATGGCTACACCTTC
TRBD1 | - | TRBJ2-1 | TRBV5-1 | CASSYLGQGGYNEQFF | TGCGCCAGCAGCTACTTAGGACAGGGGGGATACAATGAGCAGTTCTTC
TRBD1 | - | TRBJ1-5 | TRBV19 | CASTQEGGGAVGQPQHF | TGTGCCAGTACCCAGGAAGGAGGGGGCGCGGTCGGGCAGCCCCAGCATTTT
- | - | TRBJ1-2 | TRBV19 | CASSAYVYGYTF | TGTGCCAGTAGTGCCTACGTCTATGGCTACACCTTC
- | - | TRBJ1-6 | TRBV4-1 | CASSQVQGSTNSPLHF | TGCGCCAGCAGCCAAGTACAGGGCTCAACCAATTCACCCCTCCACTTT
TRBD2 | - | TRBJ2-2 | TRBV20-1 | CSASLAGRTGELFF | TGCAGTGCTAGTCTAGCGGGGAGAACCGGGGAGCTGTTTTTT
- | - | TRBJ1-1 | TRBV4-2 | CASSQGHFNTEAFF | TGTGCCAGCAGCCAGGGACATTTTAACACTGAAGCTTTCTTT
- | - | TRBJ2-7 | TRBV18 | CASSPPTRTDEQYF | TGTGCCAGCTCACCACCCACTAGAACGGACGAGCAGTACTTC
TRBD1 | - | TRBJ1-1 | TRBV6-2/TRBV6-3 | CASSLTGWEAFF | TGTGCCAGCAGTTTGACAGGGTGGGAAGCTTTCTTT